These T cell receptor beta chains were read from a single sample in a study of a mutant IDH1 vaccine in newly diagnosed glioma. Antigens of these TCRs are unknown. Generated by immunoSEQ multiplex PCR, the TCRdb table keeps only in-frame clones and is missing some. The sample includes about 94,000 clones, around 92% of them seen just once. This material consisted of PBMCs, taken from a glioma patient whose treatment included an IDH1 peptide vaccine. These receptors were collected from a woman aged 45-60 years with glioma. Each CDR3 is given with its conserved first and last residue. D genes are given only for firm matches.

>TRBD1|TRBV6-5
CASSYDPQRTGEAFF
>.|TRBV5-1
CASSLLTGELFF
>.|TRBV5-1
CASSLGSEVEQYF
>.|TRBV30
CAWSRARSPLHF
>.|TRBV27
CASTRGGSNSPLHF
>.|TRBV15
CATSRIGGQPQHF
>.|TRBV6-1
CASSEAGGGDIQYF
>TRBD1|TRBV18
CASSLFTGGHEQFF
>.|TRBV7-9
CASSRRRVNEGELFF
>TRBD2|TRBV11-1
CASSGLAGGRKQYF
>TRBD1|TRBV10-3
CAIRETGGSEKLFF
>TRBD1|TRBV6-6
CASSSPSDRVYEQYF
>.|TRBV7-9
CASSLVPHYGYTF
>TRBD2|TRBV7-9
CASTHSGSSYNEQFF
>.|TRBV6-5
CASSPNREGVGYTF
>.|TRBV6-5
CASSYSSADRNQPQHF